Sequencing of this T cell receptor (beta chain) was carried out in a study of metastatic and nonmetastatic thyroid tumors. Study outcomes and limitations: Compared with benign nodules, malignant thyroid tumors were reported to have significantly higher TCR beta diversity in both blood and tumor.

The table lists this clone with a few counts. What it recognizes is unknown. Treatment of any kind had been given to no patient before thyroid surgery. TCRdb reanalyzed the PCR reads with MiXCR. The data show around 40,000 clones, about 14% seen once. The clonotype comes from a female donor with papillary thyroid cancer or a benign thyroid nodule (not recorded which). Some clones in this sample may be carry-over from other donors' samples. The source material was blood.

The CDR3: CSVFWGSGNTIYF. The CDR3 DNA is TGCAGCGTTTTCTGGGGTTCTGGAAACACCATATATTTT. V usage is TRBV29-1 and J usage is TRBJ1-3; no clear D. V dropped 5 bases and J dropped 1 base, with 9 bases sitting between them. The CDR3 covers 13 residues. CDR1 and CDR2 (germline): SQVTM, ANQGSEA.